This entry features one T cell receptor (beta chain) sequence. The source of the sample is a study of blood T cell repertoires in COVID-19. Study summary: Whether acute or convalescent, the COVID-19 samples came from the United States, Italy and Spain.

Here immunoSEQ multiplex PCR was the method, and the copy in TCRdb shows in-frame clones only, minus some. The sample lists 50,000 to 65,000 clones; approximately 82% were seen once. Losses at the gene ends were 0 bases for V and 1 base for J; bases not matched to a gene: 3. The CDR3 is made up of 15 amino acids. Germline V gives CDR1 SGHTA, CDR2 FQGNSA. This sequence originates from a human donor in a cohort sampled during active COVID-19. The rearrangement links TRBV7-2 to TRBJ2-7; 7 nucleotides agree with TRBD2. Sequenced input: peripheral blood. CDR3 sequence: CASSLAAGPSYEQYF. CDR3 nucleotides: TGTGCCAGCAGCTTAGCAGCGGGGCCTTCCTACGAGCAGTACTTC.